This T cell receptor beta chain was identified during a study of T-cell memory formation after mild COVID-19. Study in general: Across donors, TCR clusters were largely donor specific.

5'RACE with constant-segment primers yielded barcoded, UMI-tagged TCR alpha and TCR beta cDNA libraries. TCRdb called the 5' RACE reads again in MiXCR, with one record for every CDR3 protein. The sample has roughly 200,000 distinct CDR3 sequences, 15% to 20% seen once. This clonotype was counted a few times. As yet, its antigen is unknown. CDR3 length: 16 amino acids. V was cut by 0 bases and J by 1 base, with 14 bases left in between. Germline V gene lookup returns CDR1 SGHDT and CDR2 YYEEEE. Study results and caveats: Contracting CD4+ clones were located mainly in CM and EM, and CD8+ clones in EMRA. Nothing showed for sure that second-wave clones peaking on day 37 were SARS-CoV-2 specific.

The chain combines TRBV5-6 with TRBJ2-7; no firm D call. Sequencing was performed on PBMCs or a T cell subset sorted from them (not recorded which). The origin of this receptor is an adult woman who had mild COVID-19 (a few samples of this study predate the infection). Cell type and time point are not known. CDR3 nucleotides: TGTGCCAGCAGCTTGGCCGGCGGTTCCACTTCCTACGAGCAGTACTTC. This codes for CASSLAGGSTSYEQYF.